These 23 T cell receptor beta chains were all obtained from the same sample, sequenced in a study of vaccination and CD4 T cells after COVID-19 (dated by TCRdb to between 2021 and 2024). Interpreted using the paper, the treatment or condition label stands for: roughly 10-day PBMC culture with coronavirus spike peptide pools or control peptides (ViraFEST assay). CD4+ T cells from unexposed donors were collected before the COVID-19 pandemic (2011-2018). Antigens of these TCRs are unknown. The receptor library was made with PCR. TCRdb shows the sequencer as Illumina iSeq 100. DNA from cultured CD4+ T cells was subjected to TCR sequencing with the Oncomine TCR Beta short-read assay at the Johns Hopkins FTIC core. The QIAamp micro DNA kit was used to extract genomic DNA from the cultured CD4+ T cells. TCRdb handled the public reads itself, with Q25 trimming in fastp and clone calling in MiXCR, and kept productive beta chains. Entries are consolidated by CDR3 protein sequence, retaining the most common genes and DNA. The sample data list over 9,500 distinct CDR3 sequences, and 30% to 35% of these were observed just once. Roughly 8% of the sample belongs to the ten largest clones.

Sequencing input: CD4+ T cells from blood, cultured in vitro. These receptors were collected from a human donor in good health.

This clonotype qualifies as medium-sized (0.01 to 0.1%). This chain joins TRBV20-1 and TRBJ1-2; D is undetermined. The CDR3 sequence is 11 residues long. V was shortened by 6 bases and J by 8 bases, with 13 bases between the two germline ends. CDR1 and CDR2 from the germline V gene are DFQATT and SNEGSKA (reference sequence). The CDR3 coding sequence is TGCAGTGCACCGTGGTTAGGGGGCTACACCTTC. Protein: CSAPWLGGYTF.

This clonotype was counted a few times. This chain links TRBV19 with TRBJ2-7; no clear D gene. CDR1 and CDR2 from the germline V gene are LNHDA and SQIVND (reference sequence). With 5 bases removed from V and 5 bases from J, the gap between germline ends came to 7 bases. The CDR3 has 11 amino acids. The CDR3 here is CASSFYNEQYF. CDR3 coding DNA: TGTGCCAGTAGTTTCTATAACGAGCAGTACTTC. Supplemented by reference TRBV19 and TRBJ2-7, the full variable domain reads DGGITQSPKYLFRKEGQNVTLSCEQNLNHDAMYWYRQDPGQGLRLIYYSQIVNDFQKGDIAEGYSVSREKKESFPLTVTSAQKNPTAFYLCASSFYNEQYFGPGTRLTVT.

J is TRBJ1-1 and V is TRBV7-6; 10 bases are a match to TRBD1. The ends lost 4 bases at V and 4 bases at J; junction bases unmatched: 15. The CDR3 has 18 residues. The germline CDR1 and CDR2 sequences are SGHVS and FNYEAQ. DNA of the CDR3: TGTGCCAGCAGCTCGACTCCGGGACAGGGGTCCCAGGGCACTGAAGCTTTCTTT. It codes for CASSSTPGQGSQGTEAFF.

This clonotype has more than one count but fewer than ten. The chain couples TRBV7-2 to TRBJ1-1, with D hard to call. CDR1 and CDR2 from the germline V gene are SGHTA and FQGNSA. The length of the CDR3 is 14 residues. Trimming removed 3 bases at V and 2 bases at J, with 10 bases between. CDR3 in amino acids: CASSFGSANTEAFF. CDR3 DNA sequence: TGTGCCAGCAGCTTCGGCAGCGCTAACACTGAAGCTTTCTTT.

This clonotype was detected once. This chain joins TRBV27 and TRBJ2-7, with D perhaps TRBD1 or TRBD2 (7 bases each). The CDR3 loop spans 19 amino acids. V was trimmed by 6 bases and J by 4 bases, leaving 31 bases between them. Germline CDR1 MNHEY, CDR2 SMNVEV (reference sequence). The CDR3 sequence: CASRLFGQVQLARGYEQYF. The DNA of the CDR3 is TGTGCCAGCAGACTCTTCGGACAGGTCCAACTAGCGAGAGGTTACGAGCAGTACTTC.

The V gene is TRBV25-1, the J gene TRBJ1-1; no firm D call. Germline V gene sequence: CDR1 MGHDK, CDR2 SYGVNS. The CDR3 is 15 residues long. Trimming pared 0 bases from V and 4 bases from J, leaving 12 bases between. The CDR3 reads CASSEYSGAFTEAFF. CDR3 sequence (DNA): TGTGCCAGCAGTGAATACTCCGGAGCCTTCACTGAAGCTTTCTTT. Supplemented by reference TRBV25-1 and TRBJ1-1, the full variable domain reads EADIYQTPRYLVIGTGKKITLECSQTMGHDKMYWYQQDPGMELHLIHYSYGVNSTEKGDLSSESTVSRIRTEHFPLTLESARPSHTSQYLCASSEYSGAFTEAFFGQGTRLTVV.

With regard to this clonotype: One junction end does not reproduce the germline sequence, and a read error may be involved. The chain carries TRBV7-9 and TRBJ2-3, with 8 bases fitting TRBD2. Germline-derived CDR1 and CDR2 are SEHNR and FQNEAQ (reference sequence). The CDR3 has 14 residues. The CDR3: CAGSTLADPDTQYF. The DNA of the CDR3 is TGTGCCGGCAGCACACTAGCGGATCCAGATACGCAGTATTTT.

This clonotype showed up just a few times. The chain employs TRBV28 and TRBJ2-7; perhaps TRBD1 as D (6 bases). V dropped 3 bases and J dropped 0 bases, with 9 bases sitting between them. The V gene's germline CDR1 is MDHEN and CDR2 SYDVKM. The CDR3 length is 14 residues. The CDR3 reads CASSLGALSYEQYF. The CDR3 coding sequence is TGTGCCAGCAGTTTGGGGGCCCTCTCCTACGAGCAGTACTTC.

The chain has TRBV15 and TRBJ1-2; D gene uncertain. Germline V gene sequence: CDR1 LNHNV, CDR2 YYDKDF (reference sequence). V lost 0 bases to trimming and J lost 4 bases, with 6 bases between them. This CDR3 comprises 13 residues. The CDR3 nucleotides read TGTGCCACCAGCAGAGATTCTAGCTATGGCTACACCTTC. Translated, it gives CATSRDSSYGYTF.

This clonotype has just a few counts. The genes are TRBV24-1 and TRBJ2-5; D gene ambiguous. The V end was cut by 3 bases, the J end by 1 base, with 8 bases between. Per germline, CDR1 KGHDR and CDR2 SFDVKD. This CDR3 contains 14 residues. CDR3 protein: CATSDLFAQETQYF. CDR3 DNA: TGTGCCACCAGTGATCTGTTCGCCCAAGAGACCCAGTACTTC.

This clonotype was seen only a few times. The chain joins TRBV6-5 to TRBJ2-1; D gene uncertain. Germline V CDR1 and CDR2: MNHEY, SVGAGI. The CDR3 has 17 residues. Trimming cost V 0 bases and J 2 bases, with 14 bases left between them. CDR3 residues: CASSYSLRSSTYNEQFF. CDR3 nucleotide sequence: TGTGCCAGCAGTTACTCGTTGCGGAGCTCTACCTACAATGAGCAGTTCTTC.

This clonotype appeared a few times. The chain couples TRBV19 to TRBJ1-2; D unclear. V lost 4 bases and J 8 bases, leaving 11 bases between the germline ends. Per germline, CDR1 LNHDA and CDR2 SQIVND (reference sequence). CDR3 length: 12 amino acids. CDR3 sequence (DNA): TGTGCCAGTAGTACCCTGCTTGGGGGCTACACCTTC. Translating it yields CASSTLLGGYTF. Full variable domain (rest looked up from reference TRBV19 and TRBJ1-2): DGGITQSPKYLFRKEGQNVTLSCEQNLNHDAMYWYRQDPGQGLRLIYYSQIVNDFQKGDIAEGYSVSREKKESFPLTVTSAQKNPTAFYLCASSTLLGGYTFGSGTRLTVV.

This clonotype has only a few counts. The V gene is TRBV6-1, the J gene TRBJ1-5; D is ambiguous. The CDR3 is 13 residues long. V shed 4 bases and J shed 7 bases, with 11 bases lying between them. The germline CDR1 and CDR2 sequences are MNHNS and SASEGT. CDR3 region: CASSGAWAQPQHF. In nucleotides, the CDR3 is TGTGCCAGCAGTGGGGCGTGGGCACAGCCCCAGCATTTT.

This clonotype was detected a few times. This chain uses TRBV28 with TRBJ1-2, with 12 bases aligning to TRBD1. Germline loops: CDR1 MDHEN, CDR2 SYDVKM. There are 15 residues in the CDR3. After removal of 6 bases from V and 4 bases from J, the junction contained 6 bases not matched to a gene. The CDR3 bases are TGTGCCAGCAGGGGGGACAGGGGGCCGAGCTATGGCTACACCTTC. Translating it yields CASRGDRGPSYGYTF.

This clonotype occurred a few times. The chain joins TRBV7-9 to TRBJ1-6; D gene ambiguous. Germline lookup yields CDR1 SEHNR and CDR2 FQNEAQ (reference sequence). The CDR3 covers 14 residues. Trimming removed 6 bases from V and 11 bases from J, with 17 bases in between. CDR3 DNA: TGTGCCAGCAGTCTACTCGCAGCGGGTCCACCCCTCCACTTT. Encoded protein: CASSLLAAGPPLHF.

The V call is TRBV15, the J call TRBJ2-5; D not resolved. The germline CDR1 and CDR2 sequences are LNHNV and YYDKDF (reference sequence). Trimming pared 0 bases from V and 5 bases from J, leaving 13 bases between. The CDR3 runs 15 residues. CDR3 bases: TGTGCCACCAGCAGAGATGGAACAAGCATCGAGACCCAGTACTTC. It yields the protein CATSRDGTSIETQYF.

The V and J genes are TRBV20-1 and TRBJ2-7, with D possibly matching TRBD2 (6 bases). The CDR3 consists of 14 residues. Per the germline V gene, CDR1 is DFQATT and CDR2 is SNEGSKA (reference sequence). The CDR3 nucleotides are TGCGGTTCGCAGCGGGCAATAACGACCTACGAGCAGTACTTC. Translation: CGSQRAITTYEQYF.

V and J are TRBV7-9 and TRBJ1-1; 7 nucleotides agree with TRBD1. The CDR3 is 15 amino acids. Trimming cost V 3 bases and J 0 bases; bases outside gene matches: 4. The germline gives CDR1 SEHNR, CDR2 FQNEAQ (reference sequence). The CDR3 DNA sequence: TGTGCCAGCAGCTTTCAAGGGACAGTGAACACTGAAGCTTTCTTT. Amino acids: CASSFQGTVNTEAFF.

The sample holds a few counts of this clonotype. This chain connects TRBV6-1 to TRBJ1-5, with D perhaps matching TRBD1 (6 bases). V lost 5 bases and J 1 base, leaving 12 bases between the germline ends. Germline CDR1 MNHNS, CDR2 SASEGT. The CDR3 contains 15 residues. The CDR3 DNA sequence: TGTGCCAGCAGTACGCTGGGGGCGAGCAATCAGCCCCAGCATTTT. Its protein product is CASSTLGASNQPQHF.

V usage is TRBV5-6 and J usage is TRBJ2-5; TRBD2 agrees at 8 bases. J lost 4 bases, V lost 4 bases, and 12 bases had no gene match. Germline CDR1 SGHDT, CDR2 YYEEEE. This CDR3 region has 16 residues. The CDR3 loop reads CASSADRLAGGETQYF. CDR3 in DNA: TGTGCCAGCAGCGCAGACCGACTGGCGGGAGGAGAGACCCAGTACTTC.

The CDR3 here is CASSLKLSASLVETQYF. The CDR3 DNA reads TGTGCCAGCAGCCTAAAGCTGTCGGCTAGTTTGGTTGAGACCCAGTACTTC. The chain uses TRBV7-6 and TRBJ2-5; D call uncertain. The CDR3 runs 17 residues. Germline assignment: CDR1 SGHVS and CDR2 FNYEAQ. With 5 bases removed from V and 5 bases from J, the gap between germline ends came to 24 bases.

This clonotype has only one observation. This sequence joins TRBV6-2 or TRBV6-3 and TRBJ2-6; TRBD1 or TRBD2 may be the D gene (5 bases each). Germline V gene data show CDR1 as MNHEY and CDR2 as SVGEGT. V dropped 2 bases and J dropped 4 bases, with 15 bases sitting between them. CDR3 length: 17 amino acids. The CDR3 loop is CASSYGGFSSGANVLTF. CDR3 DNA: TGTGCCAGCAGTTACGGGGGTTTTAGTTCCGGGGCCAACGTCCTGACTTTC.

This clonotype turned up a few times. As DNA, the CDR3 is TGTGCCAGCAGGGACAGGGGAGGACAGCCCCAGCATTTT. Translated: CASRDRGGQPQHF. The gene calls are TRBV6-2 or TRBV6-3 and TRBJ1-5; TRBD1 matches at 9 bases. J lost 7 bases, V lost 6 bases, and 4 bases had no gene match. Germline loops: CDR1 MNHEY, CDR2 SVGEGT. The CDR3 is made up of 13 amino acids.